These 29 T cell receptor beta chains originate from one sample sequenced in a study of blood T cells in healthy people across ages (dated by TCRdb to the mid-2010s). The library came from 5' RACE. For sequencing, an Illumina HiSeq 2500 was employed. The second PCR ran for roughly 7 to 11 cycles and used a J-beta primer mix along with a sample-barcoded 5' primer. TCRdb handled the public reads itself, with Q25 trimming in fastp and clone calling in MiXCR, and kept productive beta chains. Rows are unified per CDR3 protein, each entry keeping the most common DNA and genes. The table for this sample lists some 1.5 million distinct CDR3 sequences; about 42% of them were counted only once. The top ten constitute about 3.8% of the sample. Sequencing used blood. These receptors were collected from a woman between 18 and 29 years old in good health.

This clonotype was detected a few times. The chain has TRBV5-1 and TRBJ1-1; perhaps TRBD1 as D (6 bases). From germline, CDR1 is SGHRS and CDR2 YFSETQ. This CDR3 region has 14 residues. V was cut by 4 bases and J by 2 bases, with 12 bases left in between. In nucleotides, the CDR3 is TGCGCCAGCAGCAGAGAGGGGGGAAACACTGAAGCTTTCTTT. Translation: CASSREGGNTEAFF.

With regard to this clonotype: The junction departs from germline at one end; a sequencing error may be responsible. In DNA, the CDR3 is TGTGCCAGCATCTTGGACCCCACATATACGCAGTATTTT. Amino acid sequence: CASILDPTYTQYF. The chain uses TRBV7-2 and TRBJ2-3; D ambiguous. There are 13 residues in the CDR3. From germline, CDR1 is SGHTA and CDR2 FQGNSA.

The chain has TRBV11-1 and TRBJ1-4; no clear D gene. V shed 4 bases and J shed 5 bases, with 8 bases lying between them. The V gene's germline CDR1 is SGHAT and CDR2 FQDESV (reference sequence). The CDR3 totals 13 residues. CDR3 region: CASSSHWNEKLFF. The DNA of the CDR3 is TGTGCCAGCAGCTCGCACTGGAATGAAAAACTGTTTTTT.

This clonotype was found a few times. CDR3 bases: TGTGCCAGCAGCCAAGTTAGCGCGGAGACCCAGTACTTC. Translated: CASSQVSAETQYF. The chain carries TRBV3-1 and TRBJ2-5; the D gene is possibly TRBD2 (5 bases). There are 13 residues in the CDR3. CDR1 and CDR2 (germline): LGHDT, YNNKEL (reference sequence). Trimming took 1 base from V and 5 from J, leaving 8 bases between them.

The chain employs TRBV28 and TRBJ2-1; 9 nucleotides agree with TRBD2. With V trimmed by 4 bases and J by 5 bases, 9 bases remained unmatched. The germline V gene encodes CDR1 MDHEN and CDR2 SYDVKM. This CDR3 comprises 16 residues. The CDR3 region has the DNA TGTGCCAGCAGTTCCTGGGGTAGCGGGAGTCACAATGAGCAGTTCTTC. This encodes CASSSWGSGSHNEQFF.

The chain joins TRBV12-3 or TRBV12-4 to TRBJ2-2; D uncertain. Trimming pared 3 bases from V and 7 bases from J, leaving 6 bases between. This CDR3 spans 12 amino acids. CDR3 DNA sequence: TGTGCCAGCAGTTTGGGGATCGGGGAGCTGTTTTTT. Its translation: CASSLGIGELFF.

This chain connects TRBV7-2 to TRBJ2-3, with 7 bases fitting TRBD2. Germline assignment: CDR1 SGHTA and CDR2 FQGNSA. V lost 0 bases and J lost 1; bases outside the gene matches: 4. The CDR3 length is 16 residues. The DNA of the CDR3 is TGTGCCAGCAGCTTAGCCGGACTAGTGGGCACAGATACGCAGTATTTT. It is translated as CASSLAGLVGTDTQYF.

The chain is built from TRBV6-5 and TRBJ2-7, with a tentative D call TRBD1 (6 bases). The CDR3 spans 17 residues. Germline CDR1 is MNHEY and CDR2 is SVGAGI. Trimming removed 0 bases at V and 2 bases at J, with 17 bases between. As DNA, the CDR3 is TGTGCCAGCAGTTACTCGATTCTTGGACAGATAGCCTACGAGCAGTACTTC. Amino acids: CASSYSILGQIAYEQYF.

The genes are TRBV5-1 and TRBJ1-5; no firm D call. Trimming left V 0 bases short and J 0 bases short, with 10 bases between. The CDR3 spans 16 residues. Germline-derived CDR1 and CDR2 are SGHRS and YFSETQ. The CDR3 loop reads CASSLAGLHSNQPQHF. The CDR3 DNA reads as TGCGCCAGCAGCTTGGCCGGTCTGCATAGCAATCAGCCCCAGCATTTT.

For the CDR3, the DNA is TGTGCCAGCAGCCAACGCGGAGTACTCGAGCAGTACTTC. Its protein is CASSQRGVLEQYF. The V and J genes are TRBV7-2 and TRBJ2-7; D call uncertain. This CDR3 comprises 13 residues. CDR1 and CDR2 (germline): SGHTA, FQGNSA. Trimming stripped 5 bases from V and 6 bases from J, with 14 bases between.

The chain links TRBV9 to TRBJ1-4; TRBD1 matches at 8 bases. The CDR3 has 15 residues. J gave up 6 bases and V 0 bases, and 4 bases lay outside the gene matches. Germline assignment: CDR1 SGDLS and CDR2 YYNGEE. In DNA form, the CDR3 reads TGTGCCAGCAGCGTAGAGGCAGGGGGCTATGAAAAACTGTTTTTT. Amino acid sequence: CASSVEAGGYEKLFF.

The chain joins TRBV20-1 to TRBJ2-1; 9 bases match TRBD2. Germline V gene data show CDR1 as DFQATT and CDR2 as SNEGSKA (reference sequence). This CDR3 has 14 residues. V shed 6 bases, J shed 6 bases, and the junction held 9 bases outside the gene matches. CDR3 nucleotides: TGCAGTGCCCCTAGCGGGGCAGTTTTCAATGAGCAGTTCTTC. Translated, it gives CSAPSGAVFNEQFF.

The chain employs TRBV7-9 and TRBJ2-5; the D is unclear. The CDR3 loop spans 13 amino acids. CDR1 is SEHNR and CDR2 is FQNEAQ in the germline V gene (reference sequence). The V gene lost 7 bases and the J gene lost 0 bases, with 9 bases spanning the gap. Here the CDR3 reads CASTIEYQETQYF. The CDR3 DNA follows: TGTGCCAGCACCATCGAATACCAAGAGACCCAGTACTTC. The whole variable domain, filled in from reference TRBV7-9 and TRBJ2-5, reads DTGVSQNPRHKITKRGQNVTFRCDPISEHNRLYWYRQTLGQGPEFLTYFQNEAQLEKSRLLSDRFSAERPKGSFSTLEIQRTEQGDSAMYLCASTIEYQETQYFGPGTRLLVL.

This clonotype was seen a handful of times. The CDR3 loop is CASSQGPYQETQYF. The CDR3 nucleotides are TGCGCCAGCAGCCAGGGACCTTACCAAGAGACCCAGTACTTC. This chain joins TRBV4-3 and TRBJ2-5; D assignment may be TRBD1 or TRBD2 (5 bases each). The CDR3 has 14 amino acids. Germline CDR1 reads LGHNA; CDR2 reads YSLEER. The ends were cut back, 3 bases at V and 0 bases at J, with 8 bases in the middle.

CDR3 sequence: CASSYLPMDRDPYEQYF. DNA of the CDR3: TGTGCCAGCAGTTACCTTCCCATGGACAGGGATCCCTACGAGCAGTACTTC. This chain connects TRBV6-5 to TRBJ2-7; 8 positions match TRBD1. Trimming removed 2 bases from V and 2 bases from J; junction bases left unmatched: 11. The CDR3 runs 17 residues. CDR1 is MNHEY, CDR2 SVGAGI, per germline.

This clonotype was found once. The rearrangement joins TRBV6-5 to TRBJ2-1; 15 bases align to TRBD2. Germline V gene sequence: CDR1 MNHEY, CDR2 SVGAGI. V was pared by 5 bases and J by 6 bases, with 5 bases of the junction left unmatched. CDR3 length: 16 residues. CDR3 in amino acids: CASSPRTSGGANEQFF. The CDR3, as DNA: TGTGCCAGCAGTCCAAGGACTAGCGGGGGGGCCAATGAGCAGTTCTTC.

V gene TRBV4-1 combines with J gene TRBJ2-3, with a possible D match to TRBD2 (6 bases). This CDR3 has 15 residues. V lost 4 bases and J lost 5, with 16 bases in between. Germline CDR1 is MGHRA and CDR2 is YSYEKL. CDR3 residues: CASSPPRLVVDTQYF. The CDR3 DNA follows: TGCGCCAGCAGCCCCCCGAGACTAGTGGTAGATACGCAGTATTTT.

The chain's CDR3 is CASSVRGGLEAFF. The CDR3 bases are TGTGCCAGCAGCGTAAGGGGGGGTCTTGAAGCTTTCTTT. The chain joins TRBV7-2 to TRBJ1-1, with D perhaps TRBD1 (6 bases). V was clipped by 5 bases and J by 7 bases, with 14 bases between them. The CDR3 sequence is 13 residues long. From germline, CDR1 is SGHTA and CDR2 FQGNSA.

This clonotype was picked up a small number of times. The rearrangement links TRBV20-1 to TRBJ1-1; D call uncertain. Germline V gene sequence: CDR1 DFQATT, CDR2 SNEGSKA (reference sequence). The ends were cut back, 0 bases at V and 4 bases at J, with 12 bases in the middle. The CDR3 extends over 14 amino acids. CDR3 DNA sequence: TGCAGTGCTAGAGATGGAGAGGCGCTCACTGAAGCTTTCTTT. Residues: CSARDGEALTEAFF.

This clonotype has ten or more counts. The chain joins TRBV4-3 to TRBJ2-1; D may be TRBD2 (7 bases). The CDR3 loop spans 16 amino acids. With 4 bases removed from V and 1 base from J, the gap between germline ends came to 14 bases. The V gene's germline CDR1 is LGHNA and CDR2 YSLEER. Here the CDR3 DNA reads TGCGCCAGCAGCCGTCGGGGGGCTCTATCCTACAATGAGCAGTTCTTC. Translated: CASSRRGALSYNEQFF.

The sample holds a few counts of this clonotype. The chain links TRBV28 to TRBJ2-7; the match to TRBD1 covers 8 bases. Germline CDR1 MDHEN, CDR2 SYDVKM. Trimming cost V 4 bases and J 0 bases; bases outside gene matches: 5. CDR3 length: 15 residues. In DNA form, the CDR3 reads TGTGCCAGCAGTTCGAGACAGGGGAGCTCCTACGAGCAGTACTTC. Amino acid sequence: CASSSRQGSSYEQYF.

The CDR3 loop is CASSYHRQGWRTDTQYF. CDR3 coding DNA: TGTGCCAGCAGCTACCACCGACAGGGCTGGAGGACAGATACGCAGTATTTT. This sequence joins TRBV7-9 and TRBJ2-3, with 7 bases identical to TRBD1. Germline CDR1 and CDR2: SEHNR and FQNEAQ (reference sequence). The CDR3 covers 17 residues. J was trimmed by 3 bases and V by 4 bases; bases with no gene match: 13.

Comments on this clonotype: At one boundary the junction diverges from the germline segment, which might be a read error. The chain links TRBV20-1 to TRBJ2-3; TRBD2 is a possible D gene (5 bases). The CDR3 sequence is 13 residues long. From germline, CDR1 is DFQATT and CDR2 SNEGSKA (reference sequence). The CDR3 reads CRWTADHSATQYF. CDR3 sequence (DNA): TGTAGATGGACTGCCGACCATTCAGCTACGCAGTATTTT.

This chain uses TRBV20-1 with TRBJ1-5; TRBD1 aligns across 8 bases. The germline CDR1 and CDR2 sequences are DFQATT and SNEGSKA (reference sequence). Unmatched junction bases numbered 4, after V lost 6 bases and J lost 3 bases. The CDR3 runs to 13 residues. CDR3 residues: CSASRGLNQPQHF. The CDR3, as DNA: TGCAGTGCGTCCAGGGGGCTCAATCAGCCCCAGCATTTT.

This clonotype has a handful of counts. The gene calls are TRBV19 and TRBJ2-7, with D perhaps assigned TRBD1 or TRBD2 (5 bases each). This CDR3 comprises 12 residues. Germline V gene sequence: CDR1 LNHDA, CDR2 SQIVND (reference sequence). V dropped 3 bases and J dropped 2 bases, with 5 bases sitting between them. CDR3 in DNA: TGTGCCAGTAGTATGGGGGCCTACGAGCAGTACTTC. Protein sequence: CASSMGAYEQYF.

This chain connects TRBV4-3 to TRBJ2-5; D is ambiguous. Germline lookup yields CDR1 LGHNA and CDR2 YSLEER. The CDR3 is made up of 16 amino acids. V was cut by 0 bases and J by 11 bases, with 22 bases left in between. In DNA form, the CDR3 reads TGCGCCAGCAGCCAAGATCTGAACAGAGCCGGCAATGAGCAGTACTTC. Its protein is CASSQDLNRAGNEQYF.

The chain carries TRBV18 and TRBJ2-5, with no clear D. In germline, CDR1 is KGHSH, CDR2 LQKENI. The CDR3 consists of 13 residues. V lost 3 bases and J lost 2, with 7 bases in between. This CDR3 is CASSPEFQETQYF. CDR3 DNA: TGTGCCAGCTCACCGGAATTTCAAGAGACCCAGTACTTC.

This clonotype was detected only a few times. The chain combines TRBV6-5 with TRBJ1-5; possibly TRBD1 for D (5 bases). The germline CDR1 and CDR2 sequences are MNHEY and SVGAGI. CDR3 size: 16 residues. Trimming left V 2 bases short and J 6 bases short, with 17 bases between. The CDR3 DNA follows: TGTGCCAGCAGTTACGGTACCCCAGGGCTCGGTCAGCCCCAGCATTTT. Encoded protein: CASSYGTPGLGQPQHF.

This chain uses TRBV10-3 with TRBJ1-5; D is uncertain. The CDR3 runs to 14 residues. Per germline, CDR1 ENHRY and CDR2 SYGVKD. Trimming removed 0 bases from V and 3 bases from J, with 6 bases in between. In nucleotides, the CDR3 is TGTGCCATCAGTGAGTCCCAGGTCAATCAGCCCCAGCATTTT. Its protein is CAISESQVNQPQHF.